This T cell receptor (beta chain) is from a study of technical replicates of blood from four donors. V was clipped by 3 bases and J by 8 bases, with 12 bases between them. Germline CDR1 and CDR2: SGHTS and YDEGEE. The CDR3 sequence is 14 residues long. This clone has only a few counts. The data were produced by immunoSEQ multiplex PCR, yet TCRdb's version contains in-frame clones alone and is incomplete. This sample yields fewer than 100,000 clones, of which around nine tenths are seen a single time; 0.27% belongs to the top ten. The rearrangement joins TRBV5-8 to TRBJ1-6; TRBD1 is a possible D gene (6 bases). The material sequenced was T cells isolated from PBMCs. This sequence was found in a human donor in good health. In DNA, the CDR3 is TGTGCCAGCAGCTGGGGGCCAGGAGATTCACCCCTCCACTTT. Its translation is CASSWGPGDSPLHF.